These 21 T cell receptor beta chains originate from one sample sequenced in a study of blood T cells in healthy people across ages. The second PCR ran roughly 6 to 11 cycles with a sample-barcoded 5' primer and J-beta primers. TCRdb used MiXCR to reprocess the 5' RACE reads, holding one entry per CDR3 protein. Here the sample spans about 1.4 million distinct CDR3 sequences, 59% being singletons. Sequences were obtained from blood. Receptors originate from a man aged 18 to 30 in good health.

The chain recombines TRBV9 with TRBJ2-7, with 9 bases fitting TRBD1. This CDR3 is 15 amino acids long. V shed 3 bases and J 6 bases; nucleotides not matched to a gene: 10. Germline-derived CDR1 and CDR2 are SGDLS and YYNGEE. The chain's CDR3 is CASSAQPGQGREQYF. The DNA of the CDR3 is TGTGCCAGCAGCGCACAGCCGGGACAGGGCCGCGAGCAGTACTTC.

This clonotype was picked up a small number of times. This rearrangement joins TRBV20-1 to TRBJ2-7; D is undetermined. CDR3 length: 14 amino acids. The V end lost 1 base, the J end lost 4 bases, and 14 bases lay between the germline ends. Germline values: CDR1 DFQATT, CDR2 SNEGSKA (reference sequence). CDR3 sequence (DNA): TGCAGTGCTAGAGGTACAGCAGGCACTTACGAGCAGTACTTC. Its translation: CSARGTAGTYEQYF.

The chain combines TRBV7-9 with TRBJ1-5; possibly TRBD1 for D (5 bases). Germline lookup yields CDR1 SEHNR and CDR2 FQNEAQ (reference sequence). The CDR3 runs to 19 residues. Trimming shortened V by 4 bases and J by 0 bases, and 22 bases separated the two germline ends. The CDR3 loop reads CASSSATEFSKNSNQPQHF. CDR3 nucleotide sequence: TGTGCCAGCAGCTCCGCGACAGAATTCTCGAAAAATAGCAATCAGCCCCAGCATTTT.

This rearrangement joins TRBV5-1 to TRBJ1-2; TRBD1 agrees at 7 bases. Germline values: CDR1 SGHRS, CDR2 YFSETQ. With 4 bases clipped from V and 3 bases from J, the junction kept 9 bases outside the gene matches. The CDR3 is 15 residues long. This CDR3 is CASSTTGAAYYGYTF. The CDR3 DNA is TGCGCCAGCAGCACCACAGGGGCCGCCTACTATGGCTACACCTTC.

In this sample, this clonotype turned up a few times. V and J are TRBV21-1 and TRBJ1-6. TRBV21-1 is a recognized pseudogene. This CDR3 region has 15 residues. Here the CDR3 reads CASSTRDLYNSPLHF. CDR3 in DNA: TGTGCCAGCAGCACCCGGGACCTCTATAATTCACCCCTCCACTTT.

The chain combines TRBV29-1 with TRBJ1-2; no clear D. Trimming shortened V by 5 bases and J by 2 bases, and 18 bases separated the two germline ends. The CDR3 sequence is 15 residues long. Germline CDR1 SQVTM, CDR2 ANQGSEA. The CDR3 is CSVTLAWTVNYGYTF. CDR3 coding DNA: TGCAGCGTTACCCTTGCGTGGACCGTAAACTATGGCTACACCTTC.

With regard to this clonotype: The junction does not match germline at one end; this may be a read error. This chain joins TRBV5-1 and TRBJ2-7; D is perhaps TRBD2 (5 bases). Germline CDR1 and CDR2: SGHRS and YFSETQ. This CDR3 has 15 residues. This chain's CDR3 is CASSWQEVSYYEQCF. In nucleotides, the CDR3 is TGCGCCAGCAGCTGGCAGGAGGTATCTTACTACGAGCAGTGCTTC.

This chain uses TRBV10-3 with TRBJ2-4; D remains unclear. The V end lost 2 bases, the J end lost 9 bases, and 11 bases lay between the germline ends. The CDR3 sequence is 13 residues long. Germline CDR1 and CDR2: ENHRY and SYGVKD. CDR3 sequence reads: CAISEVVATIQYF. In DNA form, the CDR3 reads TGTGCCATCAGTGAGGTCGTAGCAACCATTCAGTACTTC.

This clonotype has only one observation. The V and J genes are TRBV7-9 and TRBJ2-4; D could derive from TRBD1 or TRBD2 (5 bases each). The J call may be mistaken, given a closer DNA end match to TRBJ2-7. The CDR3 runs 12 residues. Germline V gene data show CDR1 as SEHNR and CDR2 as FQNEAQ (reference sequence). DNA for the CDR3: TGTGCCAGCATGGGGGATCTCTACGAGCAGTACTTC. Its protein is CASMGDLYEQYF.

This clonotype was seen repeatedly, ten times or more. This chain links TRBV28 with TRBJ2-5; maybe TRBD2 (5 bases). CDR1 and CDR2 (germline): MDHEN, SYDVKM. This CDR3 spans 14 amino acids. V was cut by 6 bases and J by 2 bases, with 13 bases left in between. CDR3 region: CASSLSRGQETQYF. The CDR3 DNA sequence: TGTGCCAGCAGCTTAAGCCGCGGGCAAGAGACCCAGTACTTC.

This rearrangement joins TRBV27 to TRBJ2-3; the match to TRBD2 covers 15 bases. The CDR3 extends over 15 amino acids. Trimming at V came to 6 bases and at J to 4 bases, leaving 2 bases not matched to a gene. The V gene's germline CDR1 is MNHEY and CDR2 SMNVEV (reference sequence). CDR3 nucleotide sequence: TGTGCCAGCAGGGGACTAGCGGGAGGAGCAGATACGCAGTATTTT. It specifies CASRGLAGGADTQYF.

This clonotype turned up a few times. The chain couples TRBV15 to TRBJ2-1; 8 bases line up with TRBD2. Trimming took 0 bases from V and 9 from J; bases not matched to a gene: 10. CDR3 length equals 16 residues. The germline V gene has CDR1 LNHNV and CDR2 YYDKDF (reference sequence). The CDR3 bases are TGTGCCACCAGCAGAGATTTAGGGACTAGGTTTAGTGAGCAGTTCTTC. The encoded protein is CATSRDLGTRFSEQFF. The full variable domain, completed using reference TRBV15 and TRBJ2-1, is DAMVIQNPRYQVTQFGKPVTLSCSQTLNHNVMYWYQQKSSQAPKLLFHYYDKDFNNEADTPDNFQSRRPNTSFCFLDIRSPGLGDTAMYLCATSRDLGTRFSEQFFGPGTRLTVL.

The chain links TRBV20-1 to TRBJ2-5; D is ambiguous. V was clipped by 1 base and J by 5 bases, with 14 bases between them. Per germline, CDR1 DFQATT and CDR2 SNEGSKA (reference sequence). The CDR3 spans 14 residues. The chain's CDR3 is CSARGSGHTETQYF. The CDR3 DNA sequence: TGCAGTGCTAGAGGGTCGGGCCACACGGAGACCCAGTACTTC.

V gene TRBV6-6 combines with J gene TRBJ1-2; 8 nucleotides match TRBD1. CDR1 is MNHNY, CDR2 SVGAGI, per germline (reference sequence). V was pared by 8 bases and J by 4 bases, with 9 bases of the junction left unmatched. The CDR3 totals 14 residues. CDR3 nucleotides: TGTGCCAGCGGTAGGGACAGGAACTTCTATGGCTACACCTTC. This gives the protein CASGRDRNFYGYTF.

The sample holds a few counts of this clonotype. The chain has TRBV12-3 or TRBV12-4 and TRBJ2-3; TRBD2 agrees at 9 bases. The trim removed 5 bases at V and 6 bases at J, leaving 9 bases unmatched. The CDR3 sequence is 15 residues long. This CDR3 is CASSLTSGISDTQYF. The CDR3 DNA reads TGTGCCAGCAGTCTGACTAGCGGAATCTCCGATACGCAGTATTTT.

This rearrangement joins TRBV20-1 to TRBJ2-1; unclear D gene. This CDR3 is 13 amino acids long. V lost 3 bases to trimming and J lost 2 bases, with 8 bases between them. Germline loops: CDR1 DFQATT, CDR2 SNEGSKA (reference sequence). In nucleotides, the CDR3 is TGCAGTGCTAGCTGGGAAACCTACAATGAGCAGTTCTTC. This codes for CSASWETYNEQFF.

The chain is built from TRBV18 and TRBJ2-5; D assignment may be TRBD1 or TRBD2 (5 bases each). Trimming cost V 4 bases and J 4 bases, with 16 bases left between them. Per germline, CDR1 KGHSH and CDR2 LQKENI. The CDR3 extends over 15 amino acids. CDR3 bases: TGTGCCAGCTCACGCCCACAGGACTTGCGAGAGACCCAGTACTTC. This encodes CASSRPQDLRETQYF.

The chain uses TRBV27 and TRBJ1-1; D possibly corresponds to TRBD1 (6 bases). The CDR3 is 15 amino acids. Germline V gives CDR1 MNHEY, CDR2 SMNVEV (reference sequence). The V end lost 8 bases, the J end lost 0 bases, and 16 bases lay between the germline ends. The DNA of the CDR3 is TGTGCCAGCGCCCCCCCCGGGACACTGAACACTGAAGCTTTCTTT. Translated, it gives CASAPPGTLNTEAFF.

This clonotype came up a few times. V is TRBV6-6 and J is TRBJ1-5; D uncertain. Per the germline V gene, CDR1 is MNHNY and CDR2 is SVGAGI (reference sequence). This CDR3 has 13 residues. The V gene lost 2 bases and the J gene lost 5 bases, with 7 bases spanning the gap. CDR3 protein: CASSYGSDQPQHF. The CDR3 DNA follows: TGTGCCAGCAGTTACGGGAGTGATCAGCCCCAGCATTTT.

The chain uses TRBV5-1 and TRBJ2-1; TRBD1 matches 7 bases. The germline V gene encodes CDR1 SGHRS and CDR2 YFSETQ. V lost 2 bases to trimming and J lost 2 bases; unmatched junction nucleotides: 4. The CDR3 covers 15 residues. The CDR3 DNA follows: TGCGCCAGCAGCTTTGACAGGGTTCCCTACAATGAGCAGTTCTTC. This gives the protein CASSFDRVPYNEQFF.

The rearrangement links TRBV20-1 to TRBJ1-2; D unresolved. The V and J ends lost 5 bases and 8 bases respectively, with 27 bases between them. Germline V gene data show CDR1 as DFQATT and CDR2 as SNEGSKA (reference sequence). The CDR3 spans 16 residues. This CDR3 reads CSAPGPSGSAFSGYTF. In DNA form, the CDR3 reads TGCAGTGCTCCTGGCCCGTCAGGCAGCGCCTTCTCGGGCTACACCTTC.